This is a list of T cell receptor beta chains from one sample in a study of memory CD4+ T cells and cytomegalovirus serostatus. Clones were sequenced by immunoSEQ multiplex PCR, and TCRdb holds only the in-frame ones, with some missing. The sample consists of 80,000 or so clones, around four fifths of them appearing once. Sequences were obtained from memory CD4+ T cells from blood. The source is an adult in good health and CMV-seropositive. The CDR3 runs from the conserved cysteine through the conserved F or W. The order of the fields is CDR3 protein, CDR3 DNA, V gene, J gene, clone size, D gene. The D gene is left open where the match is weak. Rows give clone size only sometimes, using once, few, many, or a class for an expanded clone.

CDR3 protein: CATSRDRLTAGYTF; CDR3 DNA: TGTGCCACCAGCAGAGATCGCCTAACGGCGGGCTACACCTTC; V gene: TRBV15; J gene: TRBJ1-2; clone size: -; D gene: -
CDR3 protein: CASSSSEDRGIHF; CDR3 DNA: TGTGCCAGCAGTTCCAGCGAGGACAGGGGTATACACTTC; V gene: TRBV6-6; J gene: TRBJ2-7; clone size: -; D gene: TRBD1
CDR3 protein: CASSPRGGNTDTQYF; CDR3 DNA: TGTGCCAGCAGCCCACGCGGCGGGAACACAGATACGCAGTATTTT; V gene: TRBV7-9; J gene: TRBJ2-3; clone size: -; D gene: -
CDR3 protein: CSAAKQGVATNEKLFF; CDR3 DNA: TGCAGCGCTGCTAAACAGGGTGTAGCAACTAATGAAAAACTGTTTTTT; V gene: TRBV29-1; J gene: TRBJ1-4; clone size: -; D gene: -
CDR3 protein: CASSLGQGSYNEQFF; CDR3 DNA: TGCGCCAGCAGCTTGGGGCAGGGAAGTTACAATGAGCAGTTCTTC; V gene: TRBV5-1; J gene: TRBJ2-1; clone size: -; D gene: -
CDR3 protein: CASSEGLAGGRDTQYF; CDR3 DNA: TGTGCCAGCAGTGAGGGCTTAGCGGGAGGGCGGGATACGCAGTATTTT; V gene: TRBV6-1; J gene: TRBJ2-3; clone size: few; D gene: TRBD2
CDR3 protein: CTSSQAGREGGTDTQYF; CDR3 DNA: TGCACCAGCAGCCAAGCGGGGCGGGAGGGAGGCACAGATACGCAGTATTTT; V gene: TRBV1; J gene: TRBJ2-3; clone size: -; D gene: -
CDR3 protein: CASSPPSNEKLFF; CDR3 DNA: TGTGCCAGCAGTCCCCCATCAAACGAAAAACTGTTTTTT; V gene: TRBV28; J gene: TRBJ1-4; clone size: -; D gene: -
CDR3 protein: CASSLMPESPLHF; CDR3 DNA: TGTGCCAGCAGCTTAATGCCGGAATCACCCCTCCACTTT; V gene: TRBV7-2; J gene: TRBJ1-6; clone size: -; D gene: -
CDR3 protein: CASSDYPEGEKLFF; CDR3 DNA: TGCGCCAGCAGTGACTACCCGGAGGGTGAAAAACTGTTTTTT; V gene: TRBV10-1; J gene: TRBJ1-4; clone size: -; D gene: -
CDR3 protein: CASHTSSSSYNEQFF; CDR3 DNA: TGTGCCAGCCATACTAGCTCCAGCTCCTACAATGAGCAGTTCTTC; V gene: TRBV2; J gene: TRBJ2-1; clone size: -; D gene: -
CDR3 protein: CASSDVADTTQYF; CDR3 DNA: TGTGCCAGCAGTGATGTGGCGGACACTACGCAGTATTTT; V gene: TRBV2; J gene: TRBJ2-3; clone size: -; D gene: -
CDR3 protein: CASSLSGARETQYF; CDR3 DNA: TGTGCCAGCAGCTTATCGGGGGCCAGGGAGACCCAGTACTTC; V gene: TRBV5-6; J gene: TRBJ2-5; clone size: -; D gene: -
CDR3 protein: CASSFDPSTDTQYF; CDR3 DNA: TGTGCCAGCAGCTTTGATCCGAGCACAGATACGCAGTATTTT; V gene: TRBV5-4; J gene: TRBJ2-3; clone size: -; D gene: -
CDR3 protein: CASSSQGGPYEQYF; CDR3 DNA: TGCGCCAGCAGCTCTCAAGGGGGGCCCTACGAGCAGTACTTC; V gene: TRBV5-1; J gene: TRBJ2-7; clone size: -; D gene: -
CDR3 protein: CASSDRDSSGANVLTF; CDR3 DNA: TGTGCCAGCAGTGACCGTGACAGCTCTGGGGCCAACGTCCTGACTTTC; V gene: TRBV25-1; J gene: TRBJ2-6; clone size: -; D gene: -